This TCR beta chain was sequenced during a study of T cells in Graves' hyperthyroidism and ophthalmopathy. Points from the study as a whole: Most thyroid clonotypes expanded above 0.001 appeared in blood too. From stable hyperthyroidism, ophthalmopathy was set apart by a 13 V-J model.

TCR beta CDR3 regions were amplified from RNA transcripts. HTBI primers were used for first-round RT-PCR of the TCR CDR3. TCRdb used MiXCR to reprocess the multiplex PCR reads, holding one entry per CDR3 protein. The table shows 540,000 or so distinct CDR3 sequences, with roughly 46% occurring only once. Turning to this clonotype: Its antigen is undetermined.

Every diagnosis used clinical symptoms, serum thyroxine and TRAb, thyroid ultrasound and orbital computed tomography. The ends were cut back, 5 bases at V and 3 bases at J, with 14 bases in the middle. This CDR3 has 15 residues. Per the germline V gene, CDR1 is SGHTA and CDR2 is FQGNSA. The source is an adult woman with Graves' disease, either hyperthyroidism or ophthalmopathy (not recorded which). The sample consisted of peripheral blood or thyroid tissue (not recorded which). The J gene is TRBJ1-5, the V gene TRBV7-2; D may be TRBD1 (5 bases). CDR3 loop: CASSPRVGPNQPQHF. For the CDR3, the DNA is TGTGCCAGCAGCCCTAGAGTGGGGCCCAATCAGCCCCAGCATTTT.